Below are 29 T cell receptor beta chains sequenced from a single sample in a study of blood T cells in healthy people across ages. A second about 7 to 12 cycle PCR used barcoded and J-beta primers. TCRdb reprocessed the 5' RACE reads via MiXCR and lists one record per CDR3 protein. Of hundreds of thousands of distinct CDR3 sequences detected, approximately 59% appear once; the ten largest clones hold around 37%. The sample comprised blood. Receptor source: a man in his 60s in good health.

This clonotype was counted a single time. In nucleotides, the CDR3 is TGTGCCAGCACCACCGGTGGAAGGGACGAGCAGTACTTC. It encodes CASTTGGRDEQYF. V is TRBV2 and J is TRBJ2-4; D is uncertain. Near its end, the DNA agrees better with TRBJ2-7, so the J call may be wrong. CDR1 and CDR2 (germline): SNHLY, FYNNEI. This CDR3 spans 13 amino acids.

The chain links TRBV6-1 to TRBJ2-5, with 9 nucleotides matching TRBD1. V shed 5 bases, J shed 2 bases, and the junction held 12 bases outside the gene matches. Germline V lookup: CDR1 MNHNS, CDR2 SASEGT. This CDR3 has 17 amino acids. The CDR3 bases are TGTGCCAGCAGTAGGGGACAGGGTGCGTTGGGACAAGAGACCCAGTACTTC. Its protein product is CASSRGQGALGQETQYF.

The chain uses TRBV20-1 and TRBJ2-1, with D perhaps matching TRBD2 (6 bases). Germline V gene sequence: CDR1 DFQATT, CDR2 SNEGSKA (reference sequence). This CDR3 has 15 residues. V lost 0 bases to trimming and J lost 4 bases, with 13 bases between them. The CDR3, as DNA: TGCAGTGCTAGAGATCCTGCGGGGCAGTACAATGAGCAGTTCTTC. Amino acids: CSARDPAGQYNEQFF.

This clonotype came up once. The chain carries TRBV29-1 and TRBJ2-7; D is undetermined. Germline CDR1 SQVTM, CDR2 ANQGSEA. This CDR3 is built from 10 residues. V lost 5 bases, J lost 4 bases, and 6 bases lay in between. DNA of the CDR3: TGCAGCGTTTTGGGGTACGAGCAGTACTTC. It encodes CSVLGYEQYF.

This CDR3 is CASSLLSLNNEQFF. The DNA for the CDR3 is TGCGCCAGCAGCTTGCTTTCGCTCAACAATGAGCAGTTCTTC. J is TRBJ2-1 and V is TRBV5-1, with D uncertain. Germline V CDR1 and CDR2: SGHRS, YFSETQ. This CDR3 contains 14 residues. V was pared by 1 base and J by 5 bases, with 10 bases between. Looking up the rest from reference TRBV5-1 and TRBJ2-1 gives the full variable domain: KAGVTQTPRYLIKTRGQQVTLSCSPISGHRSVSWYQQTPGQGLQFLFEYFSETQRNKGNFPGRFSGRQFSNSRSEMNVSTLELGDSALYLCASSLLSLNNEQFFGPGTRLTVL.

J is TRBJ2-7 and V is TRBV10-3, with 13 positions matching TRBD2. Germline CDR1 and CDR2: ENHRY and SYGVKD. The CDR3 sequence is 16 residues long. Trimming removed 4 bases from V and 2 bases from J; junction bases left unmatched: 5. CDR3 amino acids: CAISVGTSGATYEQYF. The CDR3 bases are TGTGCCATCAGTGTCGGGACTAGCGGGGCAACCTACGAGCAGTACTTC.

The chain recombines TRBV7-2 with TRBJ1-4; 7 nucleotides line up with TRBD1. The germline V gene has CDR1 SGHTA and CDR2 FQGNSA. This CDR3 is 12 amino acids long. The junction had 5 bases not matched to a gene; V was cut back by 2 bases and J by 14 bases. The CDR3 is CASSLLGGYLFF. For the CDR3, the DNA is TGTGCCAGCAGCTTATTAGGGGGCTATCTGTTTTTT. Full variable domain (rest looked up from reference TRBV7-2 and TRBJ1-4): GAGVSQSPSNKVTEKGKDVELRCDPISGHTALYWYRQSLGQGLEFLIYFQGNSAPDKSGLPSDRFSAERTGGSVSTLTIQRTQQEDSAVYLCASSLLGGYLFFGSGTQLSVL.

The V and J genes are TRBV10-1 and TRBJ2-3; D is uncertain. This CDR3 has 13 amino acids. The germline gives CDR1 WNHNN, CDR2 SYGVQD (reference sequence). Trimming took 4 bases from V and 8 from J, leaving 13 bases between them. The CDR3 DNA reads as TGCGCCAGCAGTGGAACGCTGTTCGGTACGCAGTATTTT. This encodes CASSGTLFGTQYF.

This clonotype was found once. The rearrangement uses TRBV11-2 and TRBJ2-5, with D maybe TRBD1 (6 bases). The J call may not be correct, given that the DNA end is closer to TRBJ2-4. Germline CDR1 is SGHAT and CDR2 is FQNNGV. The CDR3 loop spans 14 amino acids. The CDR3 DNA is TGTGCCAGCAGCTTAGGGACAGTAAAAAACATTCAGTACTTC. Amino acid sequence: CASSLGTVKNIQYF.

In the case of this clonotype: Sequence at one end of the junction differs from germline and may be a read error. The chain links TRBV5-1 to TRBJ2-2; D not resolved. The CDR3 is 15 residues long. Germline V CDR1 and CDR2: SGHRS, YFSETQ. The DNA of the CDR3 is TGCACCAGCAGCCTTGGTGGGGCGAACACCGGGGAGCTGTTTTTT. Its translation: CTSSLGGANTGELFF.

This rearrangement joins TRBV20-1 to TRBJ1-6; a weak D match, TRBD1 (6 bases). Germline V gene sequence: CDR1 DFQATT, CDR2 SNEGSKA (reference sequence). Trimming cost V 6 bases and J 10 bases, with 19 bases left between them. The CDR3 runs 14 residues. The CDR3 is CSAESGTIESPLHF. The CDR3 DNA reads as TGCAGTGCCGAGAGCGGGACAATCGAGTCACCCCTCCACTTT.

The table lists this clonotype with a few counts. The rearrangement uses TRBV20-1 and TRBJ2-1; D is undetermined. CDR3 size: 15 residues. Germline CDR1 is DFQATT and CDR2 is SNEGSKA (reference sequence). V was cut by 3 bases and J by 0 bases, with 12 bases left in between. CDR3 DNA: TGCAGTGCTAGCCACGACTCCGGCTCCTACAATGAGCAGTTCTTC. Residues: CSASHDSGSYNEQFF.

The chain is built from TRBV2 and TRBJ1-6; TRBD1 matches at 9 bases. CDR1 SNHLY and CDR2 FYNNEI come from the germline V gene. The trim removed 4 bases at V and 7 bases at J, leaving 5 bases unmatched. This CDR3 is 15 amino acids long. The CDR3 region has the DNA TGTGCCAGCAGTGTTCGGACAGGGGAAAATTCACCCCTCCACTTT. It specifies CASSVRTGENSPLHF. Based on the CDR3 plus reference TRBV2 and TRBJ1-6, the full variable domain is EPEVTQTPSHQVTQMGQEVILRCVPISNHLYFYWYRQILGQKVEFLVSFYNNEISEKSEIFDDQFSVERPDGSNFTLKIRSTKLEDSAMYFCASSVRTGENSPLHFGNGTRLTVT.

The V and J genes are TRBV12-5 and TRBJ2-7; D is unclear. The J call may be mistaken, given a closer DNA end match to TRBJ2-5. Germline loops: CDR1 LGHNT, CDR2 FRNRAP. There are 13 residues in the CDR3. The DNA for the CDR3 is TGTGCTAGTGGTTTCCTTGGCACAGAGACCCAGTACTTC. This sequence encodes CASGFLGTETQYF.

This clonotype was counted between two and nine times. The chain couples TRBV7-6 to TRBJ2-1, with 10 bases fitting TRBD2. Germline V gene sequence: CDR1 SGHVS, CDR2 FNYEAQ. CDR3 length: 16 amino acids. V shed 0 bases, J shed 4 bases, and the junction held 3 bases outside the gene matches. The CDR3 reads CASSLASGGDYNEQFF. Written as DNA, the CDR3 is TGTGCCAGCAGCTTAGCAAGCGGGGGGGATTACAATGAGCAGTTCTTC.

This clonotype was seen repeatedly, ten times or more. The chain links TRBV20-1 to TRBJ1-2, with 8 nucleotides matching TRBD1. Trimming at V came to 3 bases and at J to 4 bases, leaving 4 bases not matched to a gene. The CDR3 length is 13 residues. Germline loops: CDR1 DFQATT, CDR2 SNEGSKA (reference sequence). The CDR3 protein is CSARDRVGYGYTF. CDR3 sequence (DNA): TGCAGTGCTAGGGACAGGGTGGGCTATGGCTACACCTTC.

The gene calls are TRBV6-5 and TRBJ1-1; 9 nucleotides match TRBD1. This CDR3 is 14 amino acids long. Per the germline V gene, CDR1 is MNHEY and CDR2 is SVGAGI. V lost 6 bases, J lost 3 bases, and 5 bases stayed unmatched. The CDR3 spells CASSHRGPDTEAFF. The CDR3 DNA follows: TGTGCCAGCAGCCACAGGGGGCCCGACACTGAAGCTTTCTTT.

The rearrangement joins TRBV24-1 to TRBJ2-1; 10 bases are a match to TRBD1. CDR1 is KGHDR, CDR2 SFDVKD, per germline. Unmatched junction bases numbered 4, after V lost 9 bases and J lost 3 bases. There are 14 residues in the CDR3. CDR3 nucleotides: TGTGCCACCGCGGGGACAGGGGACTACAATGAGCAGTTCTTC. Translated, it gives CATAGTGDYNEQFF.

The V call is TRBV20-1, the J call TRBJ2-3, with TRBD2 matching over 10 bases. With 5 bases clipped from V and 3 bases from J, the junction kept 8 bases outside the gene matches. This CDR3 region has 15 residues. Germline values: CDR1 DFQATT, CDR2 SNEGSKA (reference sequence). The CDR3 spells CSALTPSGGTDTQYF. CDR3 coding DNA: TGCAGTGCTCTGACTCCTAGCGGGGGTACAGATACGCAGTATTTT.

The table lists this clonotype with a few counts. The J gene is TRBJ2-4, the V gene TRBV7-2; TRBD2 matches at 16 bases. V lost 5 bases to trimming and J lost 3 bases; unmatched junction nucleotides: 7. This CDR3 is built from 18 residues. Germline V gene data show CDR1 as SGHTA and CDR2 as FQGNSA. CDR3 DNA: TGTGCCAGCAGCCCGGGACTAGCGGGGGGGTTCGGCAAAAACATTCAGTACTTC. It translates to CASSPGLAGGFGKNIQYF.

The chain links TRBV2 to TRBJ1-1; D unresolved. CDR1 and CDR2 (germline): SNHLY, FYNNEI. CDR3 length: 13 amino acids. Trimming took 6 bases from V and 3 from J, leaving 11 bases between them. This CDR3 is CASRSFRDTEAFF. The CDR3, as DNA: TGTGCCAGCAGATCCTTTCGGGACACTGAAGCTTTCTTT. Drawing the rest from reference TRBV2 and TRBJ1-1, the complete variable domain is EPEVTQTPSHQVTQMGQEVILRCVPISNHLYFYWYRQILGQKVEFLVSFYNNEISEKSEIFDDQFSVERPDGSNFTLKIRSTKLEDSAMYFCASRSFRDTEAFFGQGTRLTVV.

DNA for the CDR3: TGTGCCAGCAGCGACGACACGGGTAATGAAAAACTGTTTTTT. It encodes CASSDDTGNEKLFF. The chain couples TRBV2 to TRBJ1-4; D gene ambiguous. CDR3 length: 14 amino acids. Germline values: CDR1 SNHLY, CDR2 FYNNEI. V was trimmed by 6 bases and J by 4 bases, leaving 12 bases between them.

The chain recombines TRBV14 with TRBJ2-2; a weak D match, TRBD1 (6 bases). V was pared by 3 bases and J by 1 base, with 12 bases between. Germline assignment: CDR1 SGHDN and CDR2 FVKESK. The CDR3 totals 16 residues. The CDR3: CASSQLGAQNTGELFF. The CDR3 DNA reads as TGTGCCAGCAGCCAGTTGGGGGCCCAGAACACCGGGGAGCTGTTTTTT.

The rearrangement uses TRBV9 and TRBJ2-3, with TRBD2 matching over 8 bases. V was pared by 0 bases and J by 5 bases, with 2 bases of the junction left unmatched. Germline V gene data show CDR1 as SGDLS and CDR2 as YYNGEE. The CDR3 contains 14 residues. CDR3: CASSVAGGGDTQYF. The DNA of the CDR3 is TGTGCCAGCAGCGTAGCGGGGGGGGGAGATACGCAGTATTTT.

There are a few counts of this clonotype. This sequence joins TRBV20-1 and TRBJ2-5, with D possibly being TRBD2 (5 bases). The CDR3 extends over 14 amino acids. Trimming took off 5 bases at V and 0 bases at J, with 13 bases between the two ends. Germline V gene lookup returns CDR1 DFQATT and CDR2 SNEGSKA (reference sequence). This CDR3 is CSAPFSSNQETQYF. DNA of the CDR3: TGCAGTGCTCCTTTCTCTAGCAACCAAGAGACCCAGTACTTC.

This clonotype was found once. The chain links TRBV7-2 to TRBJ2-5; 10 bases align to TRBD2. The CDR3 loop spans 18 amino acids. After removal of 1 base from V and 11 bases from J, the junction contained 19 bases not matched to a gene. The V gene's germline CDR1 is SGHTA and CDR2 FQGNSA. The CDR3: CASSLGRQGLATYNEQYF. The CDR3 nucleotides are TGTGCCAGCAGCTTAGGTCGGCAGGGACTAGCGACCTACAATGAGCAGTACTTC.

This chain links TRBV29-1 with TRBJ2-5; D unresolved. This CDR3 region has 11 residues. From germline, CDR1 is SQVTM and CDR2 ANQGSEA. V dropped 7 bases and J dropped 4 bases, with 10 bases sitting between them. The CDR3 region has the DNA TGCAGCGCATATGGTGGAGAGACCCAGTACTTC. Protein product: CSAYGGETQYF.

The chain employs TRBV5-5 and TRBJ2-7; 10 nucleotides match TRBD1. This CDR3 region has 15 residues. V lost 4 bases, J lost 3 bases, and 7 bases stayed unmatched. Germline CDR1 and CDR2: SGHKS and YYEKEE (reference sequence). The CDR3 sequence: CASSGTGTGVYEQYF. CDR3 in DNA: TGTGCCAGCAGCGGGACCGGGACAGGGGTCTACGAGCAGTACTTC.

V is TRBV20-1 and J is TRBJ2-7; 11 bases align to TRBD2. The J call may be in error: the DNA end matches TRBJ2-5 better. The CDR3 covers 15 residues. Germline lookup yields CDR1 DFQATT and CDR2 SNEGSKA (reference sequence). The CDR3 reads CSAEASGGWGETQYF. CDR3 coding DNA: TGCAGTGCAGAGGCTAGCGGGGGGTGGGGAGAGACCCAGTACTTC.